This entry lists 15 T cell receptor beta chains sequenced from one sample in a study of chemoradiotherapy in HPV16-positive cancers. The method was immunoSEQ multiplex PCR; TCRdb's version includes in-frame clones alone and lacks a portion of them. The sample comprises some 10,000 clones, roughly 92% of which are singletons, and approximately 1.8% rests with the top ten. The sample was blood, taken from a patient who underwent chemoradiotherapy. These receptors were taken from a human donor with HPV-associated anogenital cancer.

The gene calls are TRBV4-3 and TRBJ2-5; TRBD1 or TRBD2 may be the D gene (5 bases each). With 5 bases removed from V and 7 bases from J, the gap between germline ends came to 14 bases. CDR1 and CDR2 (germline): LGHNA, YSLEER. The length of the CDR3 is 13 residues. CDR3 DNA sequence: TGCGCCAGCAGCTCAGGTCGGGGCCGGACCCAGTACTTC. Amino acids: CASSSGRGRTQYF.

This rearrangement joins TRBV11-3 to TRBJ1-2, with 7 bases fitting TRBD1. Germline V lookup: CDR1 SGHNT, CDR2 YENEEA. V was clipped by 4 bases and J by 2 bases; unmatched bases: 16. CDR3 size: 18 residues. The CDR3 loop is CASSSVVRKGASNYGYTF. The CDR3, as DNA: TGTGCCAGCAGCTCCGTAGTCCGCAAGGGGGCCTCAAACTATGGCTACACCTTC.

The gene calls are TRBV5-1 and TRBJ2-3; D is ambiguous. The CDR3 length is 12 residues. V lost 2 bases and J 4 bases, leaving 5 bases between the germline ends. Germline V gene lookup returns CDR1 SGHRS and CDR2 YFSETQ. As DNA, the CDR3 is TGCGCCAGCAGCTTTTCCTCAGATACGCAGTATTTT. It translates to CASSFSSDTQYF.

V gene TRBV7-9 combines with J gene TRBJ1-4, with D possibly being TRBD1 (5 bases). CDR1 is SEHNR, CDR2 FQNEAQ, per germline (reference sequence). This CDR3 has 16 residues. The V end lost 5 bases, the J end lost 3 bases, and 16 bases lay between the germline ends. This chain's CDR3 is CASSGSGGNPNEKLFF. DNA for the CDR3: TGTGCCAGCAGCGGGTCGGGGGGGAACCCTAATGAAAAACTGTTTTTT.

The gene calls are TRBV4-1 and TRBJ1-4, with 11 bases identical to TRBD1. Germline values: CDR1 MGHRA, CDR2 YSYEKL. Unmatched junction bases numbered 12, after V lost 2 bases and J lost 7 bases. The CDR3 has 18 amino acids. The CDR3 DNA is TGCGCCAGCAGCCAAACGGGGACAGGGGGGTCCCTTGGTGAAAAACTGTTTTTT. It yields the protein CASSQTGTGGSLGEKLFF.

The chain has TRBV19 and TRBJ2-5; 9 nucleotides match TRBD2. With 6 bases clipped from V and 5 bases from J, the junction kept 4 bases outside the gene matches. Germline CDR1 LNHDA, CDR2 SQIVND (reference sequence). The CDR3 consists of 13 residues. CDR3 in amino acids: CASRKGLAETQYF. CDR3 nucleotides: TGTGCCAGTAGAAAAGGACTAGCGGAGACCCAGTACTTC.

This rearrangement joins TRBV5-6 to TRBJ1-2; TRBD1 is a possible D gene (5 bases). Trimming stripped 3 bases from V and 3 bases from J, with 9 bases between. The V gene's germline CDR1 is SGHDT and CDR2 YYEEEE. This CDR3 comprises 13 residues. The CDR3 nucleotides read TGTGCCAGCAGCTGGGGACGTTACTATGGCTACACCTTC. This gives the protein CASSWGRYYGYTF. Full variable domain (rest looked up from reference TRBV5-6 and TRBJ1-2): DAGVTQSPTHLIKTRGQQVTLRCSPKSGHDTVSWYQQALGQGPQFIFQYYEEEERQRGNFPDRFSGHQFPNYSSELNVNALLLGDSALYLCASSWGRYYGYTFGSGTRLTVV.

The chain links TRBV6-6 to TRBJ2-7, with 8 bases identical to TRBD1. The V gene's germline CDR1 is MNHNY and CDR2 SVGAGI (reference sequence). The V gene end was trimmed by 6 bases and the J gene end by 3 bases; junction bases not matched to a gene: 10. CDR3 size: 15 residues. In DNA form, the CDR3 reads TGTGCCAGCAGGAACCGAGACAGGGGATACTACGAGCAGTACTTC. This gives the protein CASRNRDRGYYEQYF.

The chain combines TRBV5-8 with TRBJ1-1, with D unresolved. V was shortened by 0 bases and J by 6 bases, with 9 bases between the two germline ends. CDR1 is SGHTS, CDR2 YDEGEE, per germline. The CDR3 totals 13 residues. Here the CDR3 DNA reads TGTGCCAGCAGCTTGGCAATAAGCGCTGAAGCTTTCTTT. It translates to CASSLAISAEAFF.

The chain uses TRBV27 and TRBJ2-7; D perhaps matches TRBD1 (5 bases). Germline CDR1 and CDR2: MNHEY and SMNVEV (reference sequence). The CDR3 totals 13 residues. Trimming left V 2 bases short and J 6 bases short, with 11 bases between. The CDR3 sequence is CASSLTFTGEQYF. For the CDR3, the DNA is TGTGCCAGCAGTTTAACGTTCACAGGCGAGCAGTACTTC.

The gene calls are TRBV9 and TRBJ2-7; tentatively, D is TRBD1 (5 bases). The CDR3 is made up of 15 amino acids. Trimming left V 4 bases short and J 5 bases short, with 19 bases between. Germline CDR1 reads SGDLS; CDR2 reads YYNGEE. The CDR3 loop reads CASSPRQRLYDEQYF. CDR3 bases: TGTGCCAGCAGCCCGAGACAGCGTCTGTATGACGAGCAGTACTTC.

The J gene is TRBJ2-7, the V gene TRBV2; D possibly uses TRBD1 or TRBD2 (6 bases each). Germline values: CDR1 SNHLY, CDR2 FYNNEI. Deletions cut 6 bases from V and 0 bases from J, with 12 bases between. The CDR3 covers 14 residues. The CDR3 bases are TGTGCCAGCAGACCCCCGGGGGCCTCCTACGAGCAGTACTTC. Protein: CASRPPGASYEQYF.

The CDR3 reads CASSQDGEPYSVYGYTF. The CDR3 nucleotides read TGCGCCAGCAGCCAAGATGGGGAGCCCTATTCGGTCTATGGCTACACCTTC. This rearrangement joins TRBV4-1 to TRBJ1-2; D is uncertain. Germline CDR1 MGHRA, CDR2 YSYEKL. V was shortened by 0 bases and J by 4 bases, with 18 bases between the two germline ends. The CDR3 runs 17 residues.

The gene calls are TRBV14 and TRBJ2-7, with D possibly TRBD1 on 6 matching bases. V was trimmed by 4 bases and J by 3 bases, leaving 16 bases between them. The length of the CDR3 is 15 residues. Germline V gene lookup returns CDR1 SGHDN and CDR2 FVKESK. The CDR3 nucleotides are TGTGCCAGCAGCCCCGGTCGGGGACACCGCTACGAGCAGTACTTC. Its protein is CASSPGRGHRYEQYF.

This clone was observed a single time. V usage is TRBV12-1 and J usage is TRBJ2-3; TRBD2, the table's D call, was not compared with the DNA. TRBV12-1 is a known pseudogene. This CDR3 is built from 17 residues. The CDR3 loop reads CASSFVARTTSTDTQYF. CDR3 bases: TGTGCCAGCAGCTTTGTAGCGAGAACTACTAGCACAGATACGCAGTATTTT.